This T cell receptor (beta chain) was observed in a study of blood T cell repertoires in COVID-19. Original processing notes: Amplification of reference gene primers was used by the study to estimate nucleated cell counts. Profiled with immunoSEQ multiplex PCR; TCRdb holds only in-frame clones, not every one. V and J calls and clone size are as listed in that table; D and trimming were resolved from the DNA. The profile shows 300,000 to 400,000 clones, around 90% of them singletons. The sequence was obtained from a man in his fifties or sixties with active or convalescent COVID-19. The specimen was peripheral blood.

CDR3 DNA sequence: TGTGCAACCTCTTCGGGGGGTGACTATGGCTACACCTTC. Translating it yields CATSSGGDYGYTF. This rearrangement joins TRBV18 to TRBJ1-2; the D gene is possibly TRBD1 (5 bases). This CDR3 spans 13 amino acids. CDR1 and CDR2 (germline): KGHSH, LQKENI.